This T cell receptor beta chain was profiled in a study of blood T cell repertoires in COVID-19 (dated by TCRdb to between 2020 and 2021). General notes on the study: The collaborator samples originated in the United States, Italy and Spain and spanned the acute and convalescent phases of COVID-19. The prospective study material was composed of cDNA or gDNA derived from T cells, B-cell-depleted T cells, or PBMCs. Subjects who had been exposed to COVID-19, were actively infected with it, or had recovered from it provided the deeply sampled blood TCRbeta repertoires that made up the dataset. A freely available public database, intended as a resource for researchers studying the immune response to SARS-CoV-2, is where the repertoires were released. Samples were obtained from the ongoing ImmuneRACE study (first 160 participants) and from over a thousand subjects provided by 6 global collaborators. Sample metadata almost always included a de-identified subject ID, COVID-19 status, age in years and sex. HLA class I and class II types, where available, came from metadata supplied by the sample provider rather than from assay-based typing. Broader findings and caveats from the paper: How much clinical and demographic metadata was included differed by source and by participant, and the metadata was provided uncurated.

About this clone: No antigen is known for it. No base-level quality is on record; no much larger clone is a single base apart.

The immunoSEQ Assay, a bias-controlled multiplex PCR, was used to amplify TCRbeta CDR3 regions from genomic DNA. The authors' analysis ran thus. Within the assay, amplification of reference gene primers was used to estimate how many nucleated cells each sample contained. To quantify the absolute abundance of each unique TCRbeta CDR3 rearrangement, sequence reads were collapsed and filtered. Productive Simpson clonality was computed per sample as the square root of Simpson's diversity index over productive rearrangements. This immuneACCESS table, as held by TCRdb, lists in-frame sequences with V and J called but not all clones. Of the missing ones, under half trace to an unresolved V gene in checked studies; the others have no known cause. V and J calls and clone size are those listed in that table; D and trimming were worked out from the DNA. Within this sample are some 150,000 clones, with more than 80% of them counted one time only. Around 4.5% of the sample rests with the top ten.

Enrolling through a virtual design, the prospective study's participants ranged in age from roughly 18 to 90 years and lived across approximately 25 United States geographic areas. Cohort assignment in the prospective study relied on participant-reported clinical history from a screening survey and a study questionnaire. Recovered participants in ImmuneRACE Cohort 3 were defined as having two consecutive negative NP/OP PCR tests, clearance from a healthcare professional, or resolution of symptoms. In the prospective study, whole blood, serum and a nasopharyngeal or oropharyngeal swab were collected from each participant by mobile phlebotomists. Additional blood draws and questionnaires over a 2-month period could optionally be provided by prospective study participants. Before DNA extraction, prospective study blood samples were shipped either frozen or at room temperature. This clonotype originated in a man aged 45-60 years who had recovered from COVID-19. Sequenced: PBMCs or T cells enriched from blood (not recorded which).

The DNA is TGTGCCAGCAGCCAAGGGCGTCTCGACAGTAACACTGAAGCTTTCTTT. This yields the protein CASSQGRLDSNTEAFF. The chain employs TRBV5-6 and TRBJ1-1, with a tentative D gene TRBD1 over 5 matching bases. The CDR3 starts with the cysteine, ends with the phenylalanine, and has 16 residues. Only CDR3 DNA remains: 48 bases, in frame from the first base. Trimming at the junction amounts to 4 bases on V and 2 bases on J, and the germline ends lie 18 bases apart. The germline V gene gives CDR1 as SGHDT and CDR2 as YYEEEE. With the portions outside the CDR3 filled from the reference TRBV5-6 and TRBJ1-1 genes, the complete variable region becomes DAGVTQSPTHLIKTRGQQVTLRCSPKSGHDTVSWYQQALGQGPQFIFQYYEEEERQRGNFPDRFSGHQFPNYSSELNVNALLLGDSALYLCASSQGRLDSNTEAFFGQGTRLTVV.